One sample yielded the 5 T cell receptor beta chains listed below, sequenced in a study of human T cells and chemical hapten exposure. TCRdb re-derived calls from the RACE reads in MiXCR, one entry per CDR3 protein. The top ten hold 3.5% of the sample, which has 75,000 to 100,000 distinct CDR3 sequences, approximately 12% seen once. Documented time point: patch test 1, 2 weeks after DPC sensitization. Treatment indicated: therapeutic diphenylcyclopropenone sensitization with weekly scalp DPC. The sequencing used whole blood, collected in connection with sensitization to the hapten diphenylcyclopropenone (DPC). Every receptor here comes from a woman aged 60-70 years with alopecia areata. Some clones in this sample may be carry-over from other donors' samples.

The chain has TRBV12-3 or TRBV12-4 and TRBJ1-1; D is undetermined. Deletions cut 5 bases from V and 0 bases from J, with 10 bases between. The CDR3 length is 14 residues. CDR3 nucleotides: TGTGCCAGCAGTCGCCCTGGGATGAACACTGAAGCTTTCTTT. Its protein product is CASSRPGMNTEAFF.

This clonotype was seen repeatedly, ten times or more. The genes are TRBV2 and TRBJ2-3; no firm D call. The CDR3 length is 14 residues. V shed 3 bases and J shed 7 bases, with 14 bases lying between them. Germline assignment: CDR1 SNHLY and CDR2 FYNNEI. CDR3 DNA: TGTGCCAGCAGTGACGAGCAAAGGGCGTATACGCAGTATTTT. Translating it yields CASSDEQRAYTQYF.

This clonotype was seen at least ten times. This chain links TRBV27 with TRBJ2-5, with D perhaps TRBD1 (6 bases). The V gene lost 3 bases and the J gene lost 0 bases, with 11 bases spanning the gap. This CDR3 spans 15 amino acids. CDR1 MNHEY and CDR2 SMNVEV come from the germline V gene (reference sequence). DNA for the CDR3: TGTGCCAGCAGTTTGAGCGGACAGAACCAAGAGACCCAGTACTTC. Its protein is CASSLSGQNQETQYF.

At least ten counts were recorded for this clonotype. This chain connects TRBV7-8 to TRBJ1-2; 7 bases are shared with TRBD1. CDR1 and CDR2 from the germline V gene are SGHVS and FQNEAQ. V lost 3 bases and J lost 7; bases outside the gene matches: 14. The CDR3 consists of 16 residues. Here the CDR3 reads CASSFNSGQAGTGYTF. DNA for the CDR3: TGTGCCAGCAGCTTTAATTCAGGACAGGCCGGCACTGGCTACACCTTC.

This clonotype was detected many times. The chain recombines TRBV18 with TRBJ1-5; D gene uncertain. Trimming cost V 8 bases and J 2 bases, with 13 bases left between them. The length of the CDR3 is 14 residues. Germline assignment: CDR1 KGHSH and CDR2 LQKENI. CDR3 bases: TGTGCCAGCACCTATAACGGGCGCAATCAGCCCCAGCATTTT. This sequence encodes CASTYNGRNQPQHF.